These 30 T cell receptor beta chains were sequenced from one sample in a study of cytomegalovirus exposure and HLA in healthy donors. Both 60 Vbeta primers and 13 Jbeta primers went into the PCR. Repertoires were generated with immunoSEQ multiplex PCR, while TCRdb's copy carries only in-frame clones and drops some. Here the sample table reports more than 70,000 clones. The sequenced material came from PBMCs. All receptors come from a woman aged 60-75 years in good health and CMV-seronegative.

V and J are TRBV19 and TRBJ2-1; 8 bases are a match to TRBD2. Germline lookup yields CDR1 LNHDA and CDR2 SQIVND (reference sequence). V shed 4 bases, J shed 8 bases, and the junction held 13 bases outside the gene matches. The length of the CDR3 is 16 residues. DNA of the CDR3: TGTGCCAGTAGTAGGGGACTAGGACGTATTAACGATGAGCAGTTCTTC. It encodes CASSRGLGRINDEQFF. The entire variable domain, with the rest obtained from reference TRBV19 and TRBJ2-1, is as follows: DGGITQSPKYLFRKEGQNVTLSCEQNLNHDAMYWYRQDPGQGLRLIYYSQIVNDFQKGDIAEGYSVSREKKESFPLTVTSAQKNPTAFYLCASSRGLGRINDEQFFGPGTRLTVL.

The rearrangement uses TRBV5-1 and TRBJ2-2, with TRBD2 matching 7 bases. With V trimmed by 5 bases and J by 0 bases, 4 bases remained unmatched. This CDR3 comprises 15 residues. Germline V gives CDR1 SGHRS, CDR2 YFSETQ. This chain's CDR3 is CASRGGSANTGELFF. Written as DNA, the CDR3 is TGCGCCAGCAGAGGCGGGAGCGCGAACACCGGGGAGCTGTTTTTT.

The genes are TRBV29-1 and TRBJ2-3, with 8 bases that match TRBD1. Trimming cost V 7 bases and J 2 bases; bases outside gene matches: 11. The CDR3 is 15 amino acids. The germline CDR1 and CDR2 sequences are SQVTM and ANQGSEA. CDR3 nucleotide sequence: TGCAGCGCTCACAGGGGGTCCACCTACACAGATACGCAGTATTTT. Translating gives CSAHRGSTYTDTQYF.

The genes are TRBV18 and TRBJ2-5; 8 bases match TRBD2. After removal of 4 bases from V and 5 bases from J, the junction contained 9 bases not matched to a gene. The CDR3 length is 15 residues. Germline-derived CDR1 and CDR2 are KGHSH and LQKENI. CDR3 DNA sequence: TGTGCCAGCTCACGGGAGCGGGAGAAGTTTGAGACCCAGTACTTC. Protein sequence: CASSREREKFETQYF.

The chain links TRBV19 to TRBJ1-1; no clear D gene. Germline V lookup: CDR1 LNHDA, CDR2 SQIVND (reference sequence). This CDR3 comprises 15 residues. Trimming shortened V by 10 bases and J by 4 bases, and 22 bases separated the two germline ends. The CDR3 is CATTAPRGYFTEAFF. CDR3 nucleotides: TGTGCCACCACGGCCCCACGGGGTTATTTCACTGAAGCTTTCTTT.

J is TRBJ1-4 and V is TRBV4-2; D possibly corresponds to TRBD1 (5 bases). The germline gives CDR1 LGHNA, CDR2 YNFKEQ. V dropped 0 bases and J dropped 0 bases, with 11 bases sitting between them. CDR3 length: 17 residues. The DNA for the CDR3 is TGTGCCAGCAGCCAAGAAGTCAGGGCCGCAACTAATGAAAAACTGTTTTTT. Translating gives CASSQEVRAATNEKLFF.

This chain joins TRBV28 and TRBJ2-7; TRBD2 aligns across 13 bases. CDR1 and CDR2 from the germline V gene are MDHEN and SYDVKM. The V segment lost 2 bases and the J segment 5 bases; nucleotides outside the gene matches: 3. The CDR3 contains 15 residues. The CDR3 bases are TGTGCCAGCAGTTTAAGGACTAGCGGGAGCAACGAGCAGTACTTC. It yields the protein CASSLRTSGSNEQYF.

The V gene is TRBV4-1, the J gene TRBJ2-1; 9 bases are shared with TRBD2. CDR3 length equals 19 residues. V dropped 0 bases and J dropped 0; count of bases not matched to a gene: 9. From germline, CDR1 is MGHRA and CDR2 YSYEKL. The CDR3 coding sequence is TGCGCCAGCAGCCAAGATCCAGCGGGAGGCTCAAGCTCCTACAATGAGCAGTTCTTC. As protein: CASSQDPAGGSSSYNEQFF.

The chain links TRBV6-6 to TRBJ1-5; no clear D gene. V lost 6 bases and J 5 bases, leaving 11 bases between the germline ends. Germline V gene lookup returns CDR1 MNHNY and CDR2 SVGAGI (reference sequence). CDR3 size: 13 residues. The CDR3 region has the DNA TGTGCCAGCAGGAATAATGACTATCAGCCCCAGCATTTT. Translation: CASRNNDYQPQHF.

V usage is TRBV18 and J usage is TRBJ2-1; the D gene is possibly TRBD2 (6 bases). Trimming cost V 0 bases and J 0 bases, with 9 bases left between them. CDR1 is KGHSH and CDR2 is LQKENI in the germline V gene. The CDR3 contains 16 residues. The CDR3 nucleotides read TGTGCCAGCTCACCACCAGGAGGGGCCTCCTACAATGAGCAGTTCTTC. It is translated as CASSPPGGASYNEQFF.

The chain carries TRBV28 and TRBJ2-7, with D possibly being TRBD2 (5 bases). Trimming pared 2 bases from V and 4 bases from J, leaving 12 bases between. The germline V gene encodes CDR1 MDHEN and CDR2 SYDVKM. The CDR3 is 14 residues long. CDR3 residues: CASSLPGNNYEQYF. The CDR3 DNA reads TGTGCCAGCAGTTTACCCGGGAACAATTACGAGCAGTACTTC.

The CDR3 DNA reads TGTGCCAGCAGCAACAGGGGGTTCGGAGACTACGAGCAGTACTTC. It translates to CASSNRGFGDYEQYF. This chain joins TRBV5-5 and TRBJ2-7, with 8 bases aligning to TRBD1. Losses at the gene ends were 4 bases for V and 3 bases for J; bases not matched to a gene: 9. Germline V gives CDR1 SGHKS, CDR2 YYEKEE (reference sequence). This CDR3 is 15 amino acids long.

The chain links TRBV6-4 to TRBJ2-1, with 9 nucleotides matching TRBD2. The germline V gene has CDR1 MRHNA and CDR2 SNTAGT. J lost 4 bases, V lost 8 bases, and 6 bases had no gene match. The CDR3 loop spans 14 amino acids. The CDR3 is CASGSAGGYNEQFF. The CDR3 coding sequence is TGTGCCAGCGGTTCTGCGGGGGGGTACAATGAGCAGTTCTTC.

The rearrangement uses TRBV5-6 and TRBJ2-3; perhaps TRBD2 as D (6 bases). CDR1 and CDR2 from the germline V gene are SGHDT and YYEEEE. There are 16 residues in the CDR3. Trimming took 0 bases from V and 2 from J, leaving 13 bases between them. The chain's CDR3 is CASSLAASAPTDTQYF. CDR3 nucleotides: TGTGCCAGCAGCTTGGCGGCTAGCGCTCCCACAGATACGCAGTATTTT.

The chain is built from TRBV25-1 and TRBJ2-4, with D possibly matching TRBD2 (7 bases). V was pared by 5 bases and J by 5 bases, with 19 bases between. The CDR3 contains 16 residues. Germline V gene data show CDR1 as MGHDK and CDR2 as SYGVNS. The CDR3 nucleotides read TGTGCCAGCAGTCCCGCGAGGGGGGGAATCCAAAACATTCAGTACTTC. The encoded protein is CASSPARGGIQNIQYF.

The gene calls are TRBV19 and TRBJ1-4; D is possibly TRBD1 (6 bases). Between the trimmed V and J ends, which lost 3 bases and 8 bases, there was a span of 7 bases. The CDR3 loop spans 12 amino acids. CDR1 is LNHDA and CDR2 is SQIVND in the germline V gene (reference sequence). The CDR3 nucleotides read TGTGCCAGTAGTATCCAGGGGGAAAAACTGTTTTTT. This gives the protein CASSIQGEKLFF.

The DNA of the CDR3 is TGTGCCAGCAGTTTATCTGGAGGGATCACTGGGGCCAACGTCCTGACTTTC. Protein: CASSLSGGITGANVLTF. The V gene is TRBV27, the J gene TRBJ2-6; D is possibly TRBD2 (6 bases). Germline V gene sequence: CDR1 MNHEY, CDR2 SMNVEV (reference sequence). CDR3 length: 17 residues. V lost 0 bases, J lost 2 bases, and 11 bases lay in between.

The chain uses TRBV4-2 and TRBJ2-7; D may be TRBD1 (5 bases). The CDR3 consists of 14 residues. The V and J ends lost 2 bases and 0 bases respectively, with 8 bases between them. The germline CDR1 and CDR2 sequences are LGHNA and YNFKEQ. The CDR3 loop reads CASSQRGSSYEQYF. Here the CDR3 DNA reads TGTGCCAGCAGCCAAAGGGGAAGCTCCTACGAGCAGTACTTC.

This chain connects TRBV7-9 to TRBJ1-6, with unresolved D. The CDR3 has 17 amino acids. Trimming removed 5 bases at V and 0 bases at J, with 14 bases between. Per germline, CDR1 SEHNR and CDR2 FQNEAQ (reference sequence). DNA for the CDR3: TGTGCCAGCAGCCCATCGACGAGGAGCTCCTATAATTCACCCCTCCACTTT. Translating gives CASSPSTRSSYNSPLHF.

The chain recombines TRBV7-2 with TRBJ2-2, with TRBD2 identical over 7 bases. J lost 1 base, V lost 11 bases, and 19 bases had no gene match. The CDR3 runs to 18 residues. The germline gives CDR1 SGHTA, CDR2 FQGNSA. The CDR3 here is CAASRQRLAGGNTGELFF. The CDR3 bases are TGTGCCGCCTCCAGACAGAGACTAGCTGGGGGGAACACCGGGGAGCTGTTTTTT.

The chain joins TRBV9 to TRBJ1-2, with D perhaps TRBD1 (6 bases). V lost 1 base and J 6 bases, leaving 7 bases between the germline ends. The CDR3 has 12 residues. The germline CDR1 and CDR2 sequences are SGDLS and YYNGEE. The CDR3 is CASSVQGNGYTF. The CDR3 nucleotides read TGTGCCAGCAGCGTACAGGGGAATGGCTACACCTTC.

The chain links TRBV28 to TRBJ2-1, with 8 positions matching TRBD2. J was trimmed by 10 bases and V by 5 bases; bases with no gene match: 16. Germline V gene lookup returns CDR1 MDHEN and CDR2 SYDVKM. This CDR3 is built from 16 residues. The CDR3 nucleotides are TGTGCCAGCAGTCCGCTCGGGGGGGGAGCGCCTGGGGAGCAGTTCTTC. This translates into CASSPLGGGAPGEQFF.

V is TRBV11-3 and J is TRBJ2-3, with D perhaps TRBD1 (5 bases). The CDR3 sequence is 14 residues long. Germline lookup yields CDR1 SGHNT and CDR2 YENEEA. Trimming removed 0 bases from V and 4 bases from J, with 8 bases in between. The CDR3 DNA sequence: TGTGCCAGCAGCTTAGAGCAGGGATCAGATACGCAGTATTTT. As protein: CASSLEQGSDTQYF. Using reference TRBV11-3 and TRBJ2-3 for the parts outside the CDR3, the full variable domain is EAGVVQSPRYKIIEKKQPVAFWCNPISGHNTLYWYLQNLGQGPELLIRYENEEAVDDSQLPKDRFSAERLKGVDSTLKIQPAELGDSAVYLCASSLEQGSDTQYFGPGTRLTVL.

The gene calls are TRBV6-1 and TRBJ2-7; 11 bases line up with TRBD1. The CDR3 covers 17 residues. Germline V CDR1 and CDR2: MNHNS, SASEGT. V shed 4 bases, J shed 2 bases, and the junction held 10 bases outside the gene matches. The chain's CDR3 is CASSARTGGAAAYEQYF. The DNA of the CDR3 is TGTGCCAGCAGTGCCCGGACAGGGGGCGCGGCGGCCTACGAGCAGTACTTC.

The rearrangement joins TRBV14 to TRBJ2-7, with D tentatively TRBD1 (5 bases). V was shortened by 4 bases and J by 2 bases, with 12 bases between the two germline ends. The germline gives CDR1 SGHDN, CDR2 FVKESK. CDR3 length: 14 residues. The DNA for the CDR3 is TGTGCCAGCAGCCTAGCAGGGTGGGCCTACGAGCAGTACTTC. It encodes CASSLAGWAYEQYF.

The chain joins TRBV28 to TRBJ2-3, with D perhaps TRBD2 (5 bases). This CDR3 is built from 14 residues. Trimming stripped 3 bases from V and 2 bases from J, with 9 bases between. The germline CDR1 and CDR2 sequences are MDHEN and SYDVKM. The CDR3 DNA sequence: TGTGCCAGCAGTTTGCGGGTTCACACAGATACGCAGTATTTT. It is translated as CASSLRVHTDTQYF.

This sequence joins TRBV19 and TRBJ1-2, with D unclear. The germline V gene encodes CDR1 LNHDA and CDR2 SQIVND (reference sequence). V was pared by 6 bases and J by 2 bases, with 16 bases between. The CDR3 covers 15 residues. The CDR3 DNA reads TGTGCCAGTAGCCGCGGGATCCTCACAAACTATGGCTACACCTTC. Translating gives CASSRGILTNYGYTF.

V and J are TRBV7-8 and TRBJ1-2, with TRBD1 matching over 10 bases. CDR1 and CDR2 from the germline V gene are SGHVS and FQNEAQ. The CDR3 sequence is 14 residues long. V trimming: 2 bases; J trimming: 8 bases; junction bases outside the gene matches: 5. The CDR3 here is CASSLTRDRGGYTF. The CDR3 bases are TGTGCCAGCAGCTTAACCCGGGACAGGGGCGGCTACACCTTC.

This chain links TRBV4-2 with TRBJ1-3, with 7 bases identical to TRBD1. Germline assignment: CDR1 LGHNA and CDR2 YNFKEQ. Trimming took 0 bases from V and 0 from J; bases not matched to a gene: 2. The CDR3 totals 16 residues. The CDR3 region has the DNA TGTGCCAGCAGCCAAGAGAGGGGGCCCTCTGGAAACACCATATATTTT. It encodes CASSQERGPSGNTIYF.

The gene calls are TRBV19 and TRBJ1-5, with TRBD1 matching 7 bases. Trimming took 5 bases from V and 6 from J; bases not matched to a gene: 13. Germline CDR1 reads LNHDA; CDR2 reads SQIVND (reference sequence). The CDR3 totals 16 residues. The CDR3 DNA is TGTGCCAGTAGTTTTACATACCAGGGGGAAGGTCAGCCCCAGCATTTT. Residues: CASSFTYQGEGQPQHF.